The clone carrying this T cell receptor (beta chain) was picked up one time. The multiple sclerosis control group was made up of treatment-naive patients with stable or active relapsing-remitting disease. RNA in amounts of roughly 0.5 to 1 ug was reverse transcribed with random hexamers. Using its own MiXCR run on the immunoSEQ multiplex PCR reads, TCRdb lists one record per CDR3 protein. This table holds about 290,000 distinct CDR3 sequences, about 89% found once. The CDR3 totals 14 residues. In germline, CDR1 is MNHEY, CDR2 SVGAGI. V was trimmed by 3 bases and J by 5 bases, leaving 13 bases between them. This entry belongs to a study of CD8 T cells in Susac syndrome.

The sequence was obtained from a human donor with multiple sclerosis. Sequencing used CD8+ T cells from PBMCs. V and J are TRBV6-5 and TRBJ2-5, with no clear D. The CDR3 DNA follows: TGTGCCAGCAGTTATGACGGCCTGATGGAGACCCAGTACTTC. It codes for CASSYDGLMETQYF.